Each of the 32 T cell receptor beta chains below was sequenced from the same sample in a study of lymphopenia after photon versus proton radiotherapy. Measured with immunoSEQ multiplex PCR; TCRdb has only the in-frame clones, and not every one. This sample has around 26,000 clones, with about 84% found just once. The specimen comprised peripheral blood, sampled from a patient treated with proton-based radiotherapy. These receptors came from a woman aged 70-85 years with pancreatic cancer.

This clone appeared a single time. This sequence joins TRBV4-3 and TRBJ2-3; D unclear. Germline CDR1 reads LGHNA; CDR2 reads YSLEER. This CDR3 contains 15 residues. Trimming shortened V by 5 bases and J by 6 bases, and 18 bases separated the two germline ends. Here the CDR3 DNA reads TGCGCCAGCAGCAATAACCTCGCGAAGATGGATACGCAGTATTTT. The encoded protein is CASSNNLAKMDTQYF.

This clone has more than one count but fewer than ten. The CDR3 sequence: CASSVAPQRNTGELFF. The CDR3 DNA sequence: TGTGCCAGCAGCGTCGCCCCCCAGAGAAACACCGGGGAGCTGTTTTTT. The V and J genes are TRBV9 and TRBJ2-2, with unresolved D. The CDR3 has 16 residues. Deletions cut 2 bases from V and 2 bases from J, with 13 bases between. Germline CDR1 is SGDLS and CDR2 is YYNGEE.

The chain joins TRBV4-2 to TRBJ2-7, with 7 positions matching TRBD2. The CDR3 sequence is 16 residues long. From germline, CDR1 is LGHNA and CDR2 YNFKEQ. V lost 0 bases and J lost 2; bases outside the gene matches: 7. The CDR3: CASSQDGGGVPYEQYF. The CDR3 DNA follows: TGTGCCAGCAGCCAAGATGGGGGAGGGGTCCCCTACGAGCAGTACTTC.

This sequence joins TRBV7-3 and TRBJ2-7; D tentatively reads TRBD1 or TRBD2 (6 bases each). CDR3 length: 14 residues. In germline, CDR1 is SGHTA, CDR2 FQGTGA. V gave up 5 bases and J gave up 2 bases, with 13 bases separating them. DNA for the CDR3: TGTGCCAGCAGCCCGGGGGCTCCCCCCTACGAGCAGTACTTC. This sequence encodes CASSPGAPPYEQYF.

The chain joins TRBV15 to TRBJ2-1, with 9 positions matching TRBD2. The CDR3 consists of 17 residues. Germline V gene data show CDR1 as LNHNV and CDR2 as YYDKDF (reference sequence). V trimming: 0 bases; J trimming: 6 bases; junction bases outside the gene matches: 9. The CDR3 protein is CATSRDQAGLAANEQFF. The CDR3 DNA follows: TGTGCCACCAGCAGAGATCAGGCGGGACTAGCTGCCAATGAGCAGTTCTTC.

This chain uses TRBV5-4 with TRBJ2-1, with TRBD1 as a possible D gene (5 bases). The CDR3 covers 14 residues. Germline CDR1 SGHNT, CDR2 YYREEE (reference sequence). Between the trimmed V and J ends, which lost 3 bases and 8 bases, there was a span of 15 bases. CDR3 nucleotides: TGTGCCAGCAGCTCCCTAGGGGTTGGGGATGAGCAGTTCTTC. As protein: CASSSLGVGDEQFF.

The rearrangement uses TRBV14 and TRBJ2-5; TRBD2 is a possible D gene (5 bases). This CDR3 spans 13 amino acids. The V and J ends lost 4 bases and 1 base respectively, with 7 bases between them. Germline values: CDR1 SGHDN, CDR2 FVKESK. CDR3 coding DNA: TGTGCCAGCAGCCCCACTAGCCAAGAGACCCAGTACTTC. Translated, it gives CASSPTSQETQYF.

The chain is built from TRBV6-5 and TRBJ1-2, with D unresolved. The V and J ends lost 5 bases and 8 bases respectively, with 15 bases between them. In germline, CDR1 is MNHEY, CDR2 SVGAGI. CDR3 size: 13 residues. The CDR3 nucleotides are TGTGCCAGCAGTGCCTTGGGGAGTAGAGGCTACACCTTC. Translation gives CASSALGSRGYTF.

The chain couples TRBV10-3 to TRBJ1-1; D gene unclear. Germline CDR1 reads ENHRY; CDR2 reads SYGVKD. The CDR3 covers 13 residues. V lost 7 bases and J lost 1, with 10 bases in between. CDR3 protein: CAITKSENTEAFF. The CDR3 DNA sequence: TGTGCCATCACTAAGTCCGAGAACACTGAAGCTTTCTTT.

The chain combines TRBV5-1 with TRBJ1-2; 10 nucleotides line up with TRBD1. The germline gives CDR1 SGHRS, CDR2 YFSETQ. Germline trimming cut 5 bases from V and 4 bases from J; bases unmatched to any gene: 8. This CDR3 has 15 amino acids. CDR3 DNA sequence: TGCGCCAGCAGAGGACAGGGGGTAGATTTCTATGGCTACACCTTC. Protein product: CASRGQGVDFYGYTF.

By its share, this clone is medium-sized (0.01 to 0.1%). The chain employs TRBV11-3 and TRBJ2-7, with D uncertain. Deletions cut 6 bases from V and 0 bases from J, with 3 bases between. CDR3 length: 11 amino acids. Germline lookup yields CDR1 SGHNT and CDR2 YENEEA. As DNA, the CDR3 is TGTGCCAGCAGTTTCTCCTACGAGCAGTACTTC. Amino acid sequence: CASSFSYEQYF.

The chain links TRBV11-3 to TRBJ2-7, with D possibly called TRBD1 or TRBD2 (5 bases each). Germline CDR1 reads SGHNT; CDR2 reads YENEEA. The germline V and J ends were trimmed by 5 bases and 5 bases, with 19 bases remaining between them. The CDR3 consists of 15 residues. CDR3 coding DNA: TGTGCCAGCAGCAGAGGGCAGGGATTGAGTAACGAGCAGTACTTC. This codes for CASSRGQGLSNEQYF. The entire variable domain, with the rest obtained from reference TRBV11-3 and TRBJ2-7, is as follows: EAGVVQSPRYKIIEKKQPVAFWCNPISGHNTLYWYLQNLGQGPELLIRYENEEAVDDSQLPKDRFSAERLKGVDSTLKIQPAELGDSAVYLCASSRGQGLSNEQYFGPGTRLTVT.

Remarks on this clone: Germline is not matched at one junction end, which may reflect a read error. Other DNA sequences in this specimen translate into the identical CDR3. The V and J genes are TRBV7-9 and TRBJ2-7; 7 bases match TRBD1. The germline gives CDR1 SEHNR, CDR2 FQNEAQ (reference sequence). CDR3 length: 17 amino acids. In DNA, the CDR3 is TGTGCCAGCAGCCCCTCCTTAGGGGGCCTGAGCTCCTACGAGCAGTATTTC. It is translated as CASSPSLGGLSSYEQYF. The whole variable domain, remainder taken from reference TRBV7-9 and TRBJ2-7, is DTGVSQNPRHKITKRGQNVTFRCDPISEHNRLYWYRQTLGQGPEFLTYFQNEAQLEKSRLLSDRFSAERPKGSFSTLEIQRTEQGDSAMYLCASSPSLGGLSSYEQYFGPGTRLTVT.

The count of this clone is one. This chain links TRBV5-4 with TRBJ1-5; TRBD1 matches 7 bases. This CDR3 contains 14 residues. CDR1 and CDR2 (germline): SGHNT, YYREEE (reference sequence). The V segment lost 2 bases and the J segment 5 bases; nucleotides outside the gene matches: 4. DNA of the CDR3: TGTGCCAGCAGCTTAGGGACAGTTGATCAGCCCCAGCATTTT. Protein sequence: CASSLGTVDQPQHF.

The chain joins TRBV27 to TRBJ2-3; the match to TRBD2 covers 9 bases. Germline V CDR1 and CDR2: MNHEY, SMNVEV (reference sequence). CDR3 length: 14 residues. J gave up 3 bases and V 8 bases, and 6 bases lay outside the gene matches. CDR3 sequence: CASGIAGATDTQYF. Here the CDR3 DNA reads TGTGCCAGCGGAATAGCGGGAGCGACAGATACGCAGTATTTT.

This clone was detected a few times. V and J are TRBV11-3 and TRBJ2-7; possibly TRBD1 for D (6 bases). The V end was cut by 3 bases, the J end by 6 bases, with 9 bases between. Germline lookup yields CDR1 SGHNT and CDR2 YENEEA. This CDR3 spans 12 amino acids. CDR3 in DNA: TGTGCCAGCAGCTTGGGGGCGCCCGAGCAGTACTTC. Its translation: CASSLGAPEQYF.

CDR3: CASSQGYGSSYNEQFF. The CDR3 coding sequence is TGCGCCAGCAGCCAAGGATACGGGAGCTCCTACAATGAGCAGTTCTTC. The chain links TRBV4-1 to TRBJ2-1, with D possibly being TRBD2 (6 bases). This CDR3 comprises 16 residues. The germline V gene encodes CDR1 MGHRA and CDR2 YSYEKL. V was pared by 1 base and J by 0 bases, with 10 bases between.

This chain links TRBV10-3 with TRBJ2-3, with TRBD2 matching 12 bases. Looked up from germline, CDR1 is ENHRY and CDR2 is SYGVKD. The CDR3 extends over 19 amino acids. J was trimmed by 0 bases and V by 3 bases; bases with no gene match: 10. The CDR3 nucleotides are TGTGCCATCAGTGATGGGCTAGCGGGAGGGATGGGAAGCACAGATACGCAGTATTTT. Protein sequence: CAISDGLAGGMGSTDTQYF.

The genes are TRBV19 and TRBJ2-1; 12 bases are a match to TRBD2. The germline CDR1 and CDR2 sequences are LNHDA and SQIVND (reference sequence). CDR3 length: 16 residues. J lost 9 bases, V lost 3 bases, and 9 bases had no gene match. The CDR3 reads CASSMLAGGPRGEQFF. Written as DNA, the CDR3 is TGTGCCAGTAGTATGCTAGCGGGAGGGCCTCGCGGTGAGCAGTTCTTC.

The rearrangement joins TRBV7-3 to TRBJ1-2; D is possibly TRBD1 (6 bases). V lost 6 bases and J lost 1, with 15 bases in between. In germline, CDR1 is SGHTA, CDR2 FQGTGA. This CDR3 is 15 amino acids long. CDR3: CASSPRTVYNYGYTF. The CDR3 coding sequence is TGTGCCAGCAGTCCTCGGACAGTGTATAACTATGGCTACACCTTC.

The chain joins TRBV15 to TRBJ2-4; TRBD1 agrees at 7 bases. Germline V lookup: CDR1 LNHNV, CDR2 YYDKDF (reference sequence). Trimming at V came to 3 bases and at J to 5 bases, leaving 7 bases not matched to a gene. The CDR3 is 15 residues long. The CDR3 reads CATSRPGTDQNIQYF. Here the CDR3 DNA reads TGTGCCACCAGCAGGCCTGGGACAGATCAAAACATTCAGTACTTC.

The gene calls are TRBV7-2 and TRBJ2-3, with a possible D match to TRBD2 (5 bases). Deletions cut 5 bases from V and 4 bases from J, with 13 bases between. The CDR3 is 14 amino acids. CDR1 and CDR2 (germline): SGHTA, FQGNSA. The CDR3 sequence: CASSPLVGADTQYF. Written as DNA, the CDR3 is TGTGCCAGCAGCCCCCTCGTGGGAGCAGATACGCAGTATTTT.

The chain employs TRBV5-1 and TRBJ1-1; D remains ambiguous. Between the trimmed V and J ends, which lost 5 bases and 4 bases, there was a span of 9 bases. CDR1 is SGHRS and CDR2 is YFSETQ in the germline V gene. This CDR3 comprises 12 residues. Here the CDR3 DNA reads TGCGCCAGCAGTTCATCGGGCACTGAAGCTTTCTTT. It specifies CASSSSGTEAFF.

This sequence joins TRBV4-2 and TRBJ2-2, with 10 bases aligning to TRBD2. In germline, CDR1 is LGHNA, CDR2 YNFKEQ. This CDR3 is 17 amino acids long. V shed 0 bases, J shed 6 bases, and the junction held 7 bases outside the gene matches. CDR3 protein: CASSQDPGLAFAGELFF. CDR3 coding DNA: TGTGCCAGCAGCCAAGACCCGGGACTAGCGTTCGCCGGGGAGCTGTTTTTT.

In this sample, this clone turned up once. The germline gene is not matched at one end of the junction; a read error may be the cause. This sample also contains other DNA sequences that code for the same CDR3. CDR3 bases: TGTGCCAGCAGTGGGGGGTTCGATCAACCCCAGCATTTT. This translates into CASSGGFDQPQHF. The chain links TRBV25-1 to TRBJ1-5, with D possibly being TRBD1 (5 bases). This CDR3 is built from 13 residues. In germline, CDR1 is MGHDK, CDR2 SYGVNS. The full variable domain, in which reference TRBV25-1 and TRBJ1-5 provide the parts outside the CDR3, is EADIYQTPRYLVIGTGKKITLECSQTMGHDKMYWYQQDPGMELHLIHYSYGVNSTEKGDLSSESTVSRIRTEHFPLTLESARPSHTSQYLCASSGGFDQPQHFGDGTRLSIL.

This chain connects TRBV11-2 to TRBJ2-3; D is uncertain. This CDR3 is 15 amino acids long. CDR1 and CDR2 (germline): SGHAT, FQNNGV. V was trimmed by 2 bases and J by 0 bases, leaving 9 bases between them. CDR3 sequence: CASSLREGSTDTQYF. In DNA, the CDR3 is TGTGCCAGCAGCTTAAGAGAAGGAAGCACAGATACGCAGTATTTT.

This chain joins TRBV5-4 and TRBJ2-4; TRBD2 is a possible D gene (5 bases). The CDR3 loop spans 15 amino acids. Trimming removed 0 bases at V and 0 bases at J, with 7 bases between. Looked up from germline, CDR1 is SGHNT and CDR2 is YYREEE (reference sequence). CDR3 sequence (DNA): TGTGCCAGCAGCTTGGGCGGACTAGCCAAAAACATTCAGTACTTC. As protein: CASSLGGLAKNIQYF. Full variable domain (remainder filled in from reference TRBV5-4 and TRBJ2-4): ETGVTQSPTHLIKTRGQQVTLRCSSQSGHNTVSWYQQALGQGPQFIFQYYREEENGRGNFPPRFSGLQFPNYSSELNVNALELDDSALYLCASSLGGLAKNIQYFGAGTRLSVL.

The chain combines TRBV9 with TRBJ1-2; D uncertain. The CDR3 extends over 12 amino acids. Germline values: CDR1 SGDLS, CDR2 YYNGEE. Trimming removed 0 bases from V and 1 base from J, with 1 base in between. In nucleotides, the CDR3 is TGTGCCAGCAGCGTAGTTAACTATGGCTACACCTTC. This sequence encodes CASSVVNYGYTF.

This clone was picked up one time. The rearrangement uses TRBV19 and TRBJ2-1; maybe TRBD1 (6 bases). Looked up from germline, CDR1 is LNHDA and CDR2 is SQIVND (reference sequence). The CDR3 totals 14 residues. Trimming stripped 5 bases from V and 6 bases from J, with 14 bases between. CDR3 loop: CASSLLPRGNEQFF. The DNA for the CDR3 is TGTGCCAGTAGTCTGCTTCCCAGGGGCAATGAGCAGTTCTTC.

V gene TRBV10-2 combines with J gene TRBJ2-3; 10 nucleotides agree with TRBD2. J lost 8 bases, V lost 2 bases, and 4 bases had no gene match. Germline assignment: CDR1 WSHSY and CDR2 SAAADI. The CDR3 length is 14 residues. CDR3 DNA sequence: TGCGCCAGCAGTGAGCTAGCGGGAGTGGGTACGCAGTATTTT. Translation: CASSELAGVGTQYF.

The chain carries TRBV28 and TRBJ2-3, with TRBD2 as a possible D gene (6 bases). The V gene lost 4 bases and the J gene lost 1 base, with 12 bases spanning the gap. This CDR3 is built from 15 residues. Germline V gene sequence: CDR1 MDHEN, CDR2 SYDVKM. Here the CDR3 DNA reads TGTGCCAGCAGTTCAGCCGGGAGCGGCACAGATACGCAGTATTTT. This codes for CASSSAGSGTDTQYF.

CDR3 region: CASSQERKGFAYEQYF. The CDR3 DNA is TGCGCCAGCAGCCAAGAGAGGAAGGGTTTCGCCTACGAGCAGTACTTC. The rearrangement links TRBV4-3 to TRBJ2-7; D call uncertain. Germline V gene sequence: CDR1 LGHNA, CDR2 YSLEER. V was clipped by 0 bases and J by 2 bases, with 14 bases between them. The CDR3 covers 16 residues.